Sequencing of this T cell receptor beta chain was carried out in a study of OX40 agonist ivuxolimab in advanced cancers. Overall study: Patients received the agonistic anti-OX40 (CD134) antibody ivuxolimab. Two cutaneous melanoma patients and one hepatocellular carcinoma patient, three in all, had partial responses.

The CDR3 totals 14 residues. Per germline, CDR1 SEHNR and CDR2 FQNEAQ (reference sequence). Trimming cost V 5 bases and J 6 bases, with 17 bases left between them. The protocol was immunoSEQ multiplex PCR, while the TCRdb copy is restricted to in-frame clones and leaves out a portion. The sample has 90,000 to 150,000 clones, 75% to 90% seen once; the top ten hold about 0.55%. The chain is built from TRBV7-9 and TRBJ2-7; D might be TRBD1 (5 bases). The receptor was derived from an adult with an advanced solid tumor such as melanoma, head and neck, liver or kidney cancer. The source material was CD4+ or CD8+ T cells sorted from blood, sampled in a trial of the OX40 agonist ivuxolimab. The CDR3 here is CASSPGQQVGEQYF. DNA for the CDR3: TGTGCCAGCAGCCCGGGCCAACAGGTGGGCGAGCAGTACTTC.